Included here is one TCR beta chain sequence, with context. What this receptor recognizes is not known. Base quality data are lacking; no much larger clone is found one base away. This entry comes from a study of T-cell memory formation after mild COVID-19 (TCRdb year 2021). About the investigation overall: TCR sequence clusters from the two donors were found to be largely donor specific. In two donors, T-cell clones that expanded and contracted after mild COVID-19 were followed by sequencing TCRalpha and TCRbeta repertoires longitudinally. The cohort was made up of two young adult volunteers, one female and one male, who were previously healthy.

Sequencing instrument: Illumina NovaSeq 6000. cDNA libraries for TCRalpha and TCRbeta were prepared by 5'RACE using constant-segment primers, with sample barcodes and unique molecular identifiers added. Trizol reagent was used to extract RNA from every sample. The libraries were amplified in two PCR steps, and the second step added a second sample barcode and Illumina TruSeq adapters. Sequencing of libraries was performed on an Illumina NovaSeq with 2 x 150 bp paired-end reads. From the authors' description of their analysis: Demultiplexing of reads and collapsing into UMI-guided consensus sequences were performed with migec v1.2.7. With mixcr v2.1.11, UMI consensuses were aligned to TRA and TRB V and J templates and assembled into clonotypes. A clonotype was counted as expanded or contracted only when both edgeR and NoisET called the clonotype significant, with the noise models trained on biological replicates. For edgeR calls, the cutoffs were a false discovery rate-adjusted p below 0.01 and a log2 fold-change threshold of 1. As an exploratory analysis of dynamics, PCA with hierarchical clustering was applied to max-normalized trajectories of the 1000 most abundant clonotypes. Each responding clone was given a CD4 or CD8 phenotype based on the CD4+ and CD8+ repertoires, which had been sequenced separately. The raw public data were reprocessed by TCRdb itself: fastp quality trimming at Q25, MiXCR clonotype calling, in-frame beta chains only. For every CDR3 protein sequence, its rows merge into one entry that carries the most common genes and DNA. The V and J calls and clone size are TCRdb's, not the authors'. Here the sample has 250,000 to 400,000 distinct CDR3 sequences; roughly 13% occur a single time. About 21% of the sample goes to the ten largest clones.

The germline V gene (reference sequence) sets CDR1 to SSHAT and CDR2 to FNYEAQ. Including cysteine and phenylalanine, the CDR3 has 12 amino acids. Left in the record is the CDR3 DNA by itself, 36 bases read in frame from the first base. Trimming at the junction amounts to 5 bases on V and 7 bases on J, and the germline ends lie 11 bases apart. Ficoll-Paque density gradient centrifugation was the method used to isolate PBMCs. On the study overall, not on this receptor specifically: Contracting CD4+ clones turned up mainly in the CM and EM memory subsets, whereas EMRA was where CD8+ clones were enriched. The study included only two mild cases, and larger cohorts that include severe cases with pre-infection samples were judged to be necessary. Whether the second-wave clones peaking on day 37 were SARS-CoV-2 specific was not confirmed. Clones contracting from day 15 to 85 had balanced CD4/CD8 phenotypes, while a second wave expanding from day 15 to 37 was biased towards CD4+. Some responding clones were found in pre-infection memory, which suggests that pre-existing cross-reactive memory T cells took part in the SARS-CoV-2 response.

This chain is built from TRBV7-7 and TRBJ2-5; the D gene assignment is ambiguous. Material: PBMCs or a T cell subset sorted from them (not recorded which). The source of this sequence is a man aged 18 to 30 who had mild COVID-19 (a few samples of this study predate the infection). The sample titles of this study are shuffled in the database, so cell type and time point are left out; the donor was told from shared clones. CDR3 loop: CASSEHLGTQYF. In nucleotide form, the sequence is TGTGCCAGCAGCGAGCACTTGGGGACCCAGTACTTC. The full variable domain, completed from the reference TRBV7-7 and TRBJ2-5 proteins outside the CDR3, reads GAGVSQSPRYKVTKRGQDVTLRCDPISSHATLYWYQQALGQGPEFLTYFNYEAQPDKSGLPSDRFSAERPEGSISTLTIQRTEQRDSAMYRCASSEHLGTQYFGPGTRLLVL.